This T cell receptor beta chain comes out of a study of cytomegalovirus exposure and HLA in healthy donors. Vbeta (60) and Jbeta (13) primers were used in the PCR. Profiling relied on immunoSEQ multiplex PCR, and the TCRdb table lists in-frame clones only, not all of them. The sample has 160,000 or so clones; 75% to 90% are singletons. Trimming stripped 1 base from V and 4 bases from J, with 17 bases between. The length of the CDR3 is 17 residues. Germline V gives CDR1 MDHEN, CDR2 SYDVKM. Sequenced: PBMCs. The chain uses TRBV28 and TRBJ1-5, with D possibly TRBD1 on 5 matching bases. The receptor comes from a man aged 45-65 years in good health and CMV-seropositive. This CDR3 is CASSLLGSTVPNQPQHF. CDR3 DNA: TGTGCCAGCAGTTTATTGGGGTCGACAGTTCCTAATCAGCCCCAGCATTTT. The full variable domain, completed using reference TRBV28 and TRBJ1-5, is DVKVTQSSRYLVKRTGEKVFLECVQDMDHENMFWYRQDPGLGLRLIYFSYDVKMKEKGDIPEGYSVSREKKERFSLILESASTNQTSMYLCASSLLGSTVPNQPQHFGDGTRLSIL.